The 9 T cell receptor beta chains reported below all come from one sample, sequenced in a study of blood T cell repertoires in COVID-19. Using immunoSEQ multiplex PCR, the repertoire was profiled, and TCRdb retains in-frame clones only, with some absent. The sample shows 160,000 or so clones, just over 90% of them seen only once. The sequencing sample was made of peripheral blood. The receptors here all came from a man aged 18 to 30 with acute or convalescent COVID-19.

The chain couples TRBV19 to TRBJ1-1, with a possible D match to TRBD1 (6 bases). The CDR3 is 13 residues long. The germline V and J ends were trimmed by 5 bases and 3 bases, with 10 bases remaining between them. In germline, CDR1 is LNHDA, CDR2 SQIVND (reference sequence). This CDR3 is CASSLRQDTEAFF. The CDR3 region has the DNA TGTGCCAGTAGTCTTCGACAGGACACTGAAGCTTTCTTT. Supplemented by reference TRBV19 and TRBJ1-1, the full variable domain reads DGGITQSPKYLFRKEGQNVTLSCEQNLNHDAMYWYRQDPGQGLRLIYYSQIVNDFQKGDIAEGYSVSREKKESFPLTVTSAQKNPTAFYLCASSLRQDTEAFFGQGTRLTVV.

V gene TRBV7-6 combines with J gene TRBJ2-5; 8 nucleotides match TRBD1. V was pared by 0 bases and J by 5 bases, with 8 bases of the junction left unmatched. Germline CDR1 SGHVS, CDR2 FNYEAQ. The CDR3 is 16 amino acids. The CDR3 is CASSLALGTGRETQYF. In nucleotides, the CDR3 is TGTGCCAGCAGCTTAGCCCTAGGGACAGGACGGGAGACCCAGTACTTC.

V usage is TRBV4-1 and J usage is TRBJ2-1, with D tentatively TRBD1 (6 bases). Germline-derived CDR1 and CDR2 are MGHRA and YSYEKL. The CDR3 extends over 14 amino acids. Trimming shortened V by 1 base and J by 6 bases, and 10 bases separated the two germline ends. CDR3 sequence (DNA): TGCGCCAGCAGCCAAGGTTTGGACAGCAATGAGCAGTTCTTC. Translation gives CASSQGLDSNEQFF.

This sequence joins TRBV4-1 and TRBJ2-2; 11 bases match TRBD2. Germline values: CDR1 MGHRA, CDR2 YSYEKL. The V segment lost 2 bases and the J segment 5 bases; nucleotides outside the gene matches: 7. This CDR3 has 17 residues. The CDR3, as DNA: TGCGCCAGCAGCCAATATCCGGGACTAGCGGATACCGGGGAGCTGTTTTTT. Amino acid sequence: CASSQYPGLADTGELFF.

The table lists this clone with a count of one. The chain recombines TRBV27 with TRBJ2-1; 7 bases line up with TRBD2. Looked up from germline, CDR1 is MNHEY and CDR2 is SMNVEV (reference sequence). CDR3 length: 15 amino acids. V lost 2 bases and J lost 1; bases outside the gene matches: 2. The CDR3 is CASSLARESYNEQFF. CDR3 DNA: TGTGCCAGCAGTTTAGCGCGGGAGTCCTACAATGAGCAGTTCTTC.

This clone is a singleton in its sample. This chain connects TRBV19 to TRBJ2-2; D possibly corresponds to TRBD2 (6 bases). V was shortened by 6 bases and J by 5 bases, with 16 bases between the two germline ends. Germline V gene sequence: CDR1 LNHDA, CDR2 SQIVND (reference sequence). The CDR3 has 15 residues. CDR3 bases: TGTGCCAGTAGCCGGGACTCCTTAGGGACCGGGGAGCTGTTTTTT. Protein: CASSRDSLGTGELFF.

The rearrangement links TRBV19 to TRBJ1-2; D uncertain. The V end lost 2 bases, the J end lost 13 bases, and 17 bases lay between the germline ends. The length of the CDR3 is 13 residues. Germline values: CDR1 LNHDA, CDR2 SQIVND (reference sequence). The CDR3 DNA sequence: TGTGCCAGTAGTATAATTGCGTCCGTGGGCCGCACCTTC. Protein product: CASSIIASVGRTF.

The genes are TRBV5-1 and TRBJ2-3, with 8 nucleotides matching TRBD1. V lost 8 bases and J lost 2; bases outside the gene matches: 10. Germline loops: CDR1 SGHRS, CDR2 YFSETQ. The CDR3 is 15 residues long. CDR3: CASNPRQGNTDTQYF. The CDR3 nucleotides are TGCGCCAGTAACCCTAGACAGGGGAACACAGATACGCAGTATTTT.

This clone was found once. The CDR3 sequence: CASFDRMNTEAFF. DNA of the CDR3: TGCGCCAGCTTTGACAGGATGAACACTGAAGCTTTCTTT. This chain uses TRBV10-2 with TRBJ1-1; a weak D match, TRBD1 (6 bases). CDR1 is WSHSY and CDR2 is SAAADI in the germline V gene. V was pared by 8 bases and J by 0 bases, with 10 bases between. CDR3 length: 13 amino acids.